The clone carrying this T cell receptor (beta chain) was recorded at least ten times. Its antigen is as yet unknown. The CDR3 is 14 residues long. Germline V gene data show CDR1 as MDHEN and CDR2 as SYDVKM. Between the trimmed V and J ends, which lost 6 bases and 0 bases, there was a span of 10 bases. These data are taken from a study of regulatory T cells in long-lasting Graves disease. The study, taken as a whole, reports: Fewer public clonotypes were shared by new patients (roughly 970) than by persistent patients (around 2,900). It was in persistent disease that TRBV28, TRBJ1-2 and TRBJ2-5 were favored.

The time point was: newly diagnosed GD, antithyroid drugs for less than 3 months. From RNA extracted from PBMCs, the TCR library was made. In Xi'an, China, an endocrinology department was the source of patients. Library construction for TCR beta used iRepertoire HTBI primers and Arm-PCR of CDR3 regions. A single record per CDR3 protein comes from TCRdb applying MiXCR to the multiplex PCR reads. The table includes around 480,000 distinct CDR3 sequences, 15% to 20% detected once. Separately, the same data were catalogued under a study of T cells in Graves' hyperthyroidism and ophthalmopathy. That study adds: A first-round RT-PCR of the TCR CDR3 used the HTBI primer set.

Material: peripheral blood mononuclear cells (PBMCs), obtained at new diagnosis, from a patient treated with antithyroid drugs. The receptor's source is a man in his forties or fifties with Graves disease. This chain links TRBV28 with TRBJ2-3; unclear D gene. CDR3 sequence: CASRFGKSTDTQYF. The CDR3 coding sequence is TGTGCCAGCAGATTCGGAAAAAGCACAGATACGCAGTATTTT.